Each of the 24 T cell receptor beta chains below was sequenced from the same sample in a study of a mutant IDH1 vaccine in newly diagnosed glioma. No antigen is known for these receptors. Time point given: week 35, safety follow-up. Topical imiquimod was applied with each vaccine dose, which held 300 ug of mutant IDH1 20-mer peptide. Only in-frame clones appear in the TCRdb table, and some are missing; sequencing was by immunoSEQ multiplex PCR. In the table there are about 60,000 clones, 86% of which are singletons. The sample here was PBMCs, taken from a glioma patient whose treatment included an IDH1 peptide vaccine. These receptor sequences come from a man aged 35 to 55 with glioma.

The V call is TRBV11-2, the J call TRBJ2-5, with 9 bases aligning to TRBD1. Looked up from germline, CDR1 is SGHAT and CDR2 is FQNNGV. After removal of 4 bases from V and 11 bases from J, the junction contained 11 bases not matched to a gene. CDR3 length: 14 amino acids. In DNA, the CDR3 is TGTGCCAGCAGCTCGGGACAGGGATGGGACCAACAGTACTTC. It codes for CASSSGQGWDQQYF.

The chain combines TRBV27 with TRBJ2-6; D not resolved. In germline, CDR1 is MNHEY, CDR2 SMNVEV (reference sequence). This CDR3 region has 13 residues. Trimming stripped 7 bases from V and 4 bases from J, with 8 bases between. CDR3 DNA sequence: TGTGCCAGCAAGGAATCCGGGGCCAACGTCCTGACTTTC. This codes for CASKESGANVLTF. The entire variable domain, with the rest obtained from reference TRBV27 and TRBJ2-6, is as follows: EAQVTQNPRYLITVTGKKLTVTCSQNMNHEYMSWYRQDPGLGLRQIYYSMNVEVTDKGDVPEGYKVSRKEKRNFPLILESPSPNQTSLYFCASKESGANVLTFGAGSRLTVL.

The V gene is TRBV5-1, the J gene TRBJ2-2, with 7 bases fitting TRBD1. Germline V gene sequence: CDR1 SGHRS, CDR2 YFSETQ. The J segment lost 1 base and the V segment lost 3 bases, leaving 6 bases of the junction unmatched. CDR3 size: 16 residues. CDR3 region: CASSWGQRGNTGELFF. The CDR3 DNA sequence: TGCGCCAGCAGCTGGGGACAGAGGGGGAACACCGGGGAGCTGTTTTTT.

The chain joins TRBV6-1 to TRBJ2-2, with 8 bases fitting TRBD1. The CDR3 consists of 15 residues. V lost 4 bases to trimming and J lost 6 bases; unmatched junction nucleotides: 7. Germline V gene data show CDR1 as MNHNS and CDR2 as SASEGT. The CDR3 nucleotides are TGTGCCAGCAGTGGTCCCAGGGGGCGGGCCGGGGAGCTGTTTTTT. It specifies CASSGPRGRAGELFF.

The rearrangement uses TRBV28 and TRBJ2-5; D may correspond to TRBD1 or TRBD2 (6 bases each). Germline CDR1 and CDR2: MDHEN and SYDVKM. This CDR3 contains 16 residues. The V end was cut by 5 bases, the J end by 1 base, with 17 bases between. The CDR3 spells CASSGTISGSQETQYF. The CDR3 DNA is TGTGCCAGCAGTGGGACAATCAGCGGGTCCCAAGAGACCCAGTACTTC.

About this clone: The sample holds other DNA sequences that translate to the same CDR3. This chain connects TRBV5-1 to TRBJ2-3; D is unclear. The CDR3 contains 13 residues. Germline assignment: CDR1 SGHRS and CDR2 YFSETQ. Between the trimmed V and J ends, which lost 2 bases and 5 bases, there was a span of 9 bases. CDR3 in DNA: TGCGCCAGCAGCTTCCCGGGCGAAGATACGCAGTATTTT. Amino acid sequence: CASSFPGEDTQYF.

This chain joins TRBV7-9 and TRBJ2-7, with 7 bases that match TRBD1. Unmatched junction bases numbered 5, after V lost 6 bases and J lost 3 bases. The CDR3 has 13 residues. Germline CDR1 is SEHNR and CDR2 is FQNEAQ (reference sequence). CDR3 region: CASRGTESYEQYF. The DNA for the CDR3 is TGTGCCAGCAGGGGGACAGAGAGCTACGAGCAGTACTTC.

The genes are TRBV5-1 and TRBJ1-3; D uncertain. In germline, CDR1 is SGHRS, CDR2 YFSETQ. The V and J ends lost 2 bases and 4 bases respectively, with 10 bases between them. CDR3 length: 14 residues. Written as DNA, the CDR3 is TGCGCCAGCAGCTTAAGAGACCCGGGAAACACCATATATTTT. Translated, it gives CASSLRDPGNTIYF. Looking up the rest from reference TRBV5-1 and TRBJ1-3 gives the full variable domain: KAGVTQTPRYLIKTRGQQVTLSCSPISGHRSVSWYQQTPGQGLQFLFEYFSETQRNKGNFPGRFSGRQFSNSRSEMNVSTLELGDSALYLCASSLRDPGNTIYFGEGSWLTVV.

This clone has just a few counts. The rearrangement joins TRBV2 to TRBJ1-5; the D is unclear. The germline V gene has CDR1 SNHLY and CDR2 FYNNEI. Trimming cost V 7 bases and J 5 bases, with 15 bases left between them. The CDR3 covers 14 residues. CDR3 sequence reads: CASMAEGSHQPQHF. The CDR3 DNA follows: TGTGCCAGCATGGCCGAGGGTAGTCATCAGCCCCAGCATTTT.

This clone was counted between two and nine times. The rearrangement uses TRBV27 and TRBJ2-7; D not resolved. V was cut by 2 bases and J by 4 bases, with 15 bases left in between. Germline assignment: CDR1 MNHEY and CDR2 SMNVEV (reference sequence). CDR3 length: 15 residues. CDR3 amino acids: CASSLRVVNGYEQYF. The CDR3, as DNA: TGTGCCAGCAGTTTAAGAGTAGTGAACGGGTACGAGCAGTACTTC.

The V gene is TRBV6-6, the J gene TRBJ1-3; D ambiguous. Germline CDR1 is MNHNY and CDR2 is SVGAGI (reference sequence). Trimming stripped 1 base from V and 0 bases from J, with 4 bases between. CDR3 length: 14 residues. CDR3 protein: CASSYYSSGNTIYF. The CDR3 DNA follows: TGTGCCAGCAGTTACTATAGCTCTGGAAACACCATATATTTT.

The rearrangement uses TRBV5-1 and TRBJ2-1, with 8 bases identical to TRBD2. The CDR3 totals 14 residues. In germline, CDR1 is SGHRS, CDR2 YFSETQ. V shed 3 bases, J shed 13 bases, and the junction held 12 bases outside the gene matches. CDR3 DNA: TGCGCCAGCAGCTCCACGGCAGGGACTAGATATCAGTTCTTC. Translating gives CASSSTAGTRYQFF.

The chain is built from TRBV4-2 and TRBJ2-3; TRBD2 agrees at 8 bases. Germline CDR1 LGHNA, CDR2 YNFKEQ. This CDR3 comprises 10 residues. Trimming took 8 bases from V and 8 from J; bases not matched to a gene: 0. The CDR3 DNA is TGTGCCAGCCGGGGGGGTACGCAGTATTTT. Translating it yields CASRGGTQYF.

V usage is TRBV7-9 and J usage is TRBJ1-1, with D hard to call. This CDR3 is 15 amino acids long. V was cut by 8 bases and J by 0 bases, with 16 bases left in between. Germline loops: CDR1 SEHNR, CDR2 FQNEAQ (reference sequence). The CDR3 loop reads CASDELRNMNTEAFF. The CDR3 DNA reads as TGTGCCAGCGACGAGCTCAGGAACATGAACACTGAAGCTTTCTTT.

The table lists this clone with a count of one. This chain uses TRBV12-5 with TRBJ2-5; TRBD2 aligns across 16 bases. The J segment lost 4 bases and the V segment lost 1 base, leaving 9 bases of the junction unmatched. CDR1 is LGHNT and CDR2 is FRNRAP in the germline V gene. The CDR3 spans 19 residues. The CDR3 bases are TGTGCTAGTGGTTTGGGACAGCCCGGGACTAGCGGGAGGGGAGAGACCCAGTACTTC. Its translation is CASGLGQPGTSGRGETQYF.

This chain links TRBV5-5 with TRBJ1-1, with D perhaps matching TRBD1 (5 bases). Trimming removed 4 bases at V and 1 base at J, with 14 bases between. The germline CDR1 and CDR2 sequences are SGHKS and YYEKEE (reference sequence). The CDR3 has 15 residues. As DNA, the CDR3 is TGTGCCAGCAGCCCAGGACGGGGGTGGAACACTGAAGCTTTCTTT. Residues: CASSPGRGWNTEAFF.

The chain joins TRBV6-5 to TRBJ2-3; the match to TRBD2 covers 10 bases. The CDR3 covers 16 residues. With 2 bases clipped from V and 1 base from J, the junction kept 3 bases outside the gene matches. Germline V gene data show CDR1 as MNHEY and CDR2 as SVGAGI. CDR3: CASSYGLAGGTDTQYF. The DNA for the CDR3 is TGTGCCAGCAGTTACGGGCTAGCGGGAGGCACAGATACGCAGTATTTT.

This chain links TRBV14 with TRBJ2-7, with a weak D call TRBD1 (6 bases). Germline lookup yields CDR1 SGHDN and CDR2 FVKESK. There are 15 residues in the CDR3. Between the trimmed V and J ends, which lost 3 bases and 0 bases, there was a span of 12 bases. Here the CDR3 reads CASSHSGAPSYEQYF. The DNA for the CDR3 is TGTGCCAGCAGCCACTCAGGGGCCCCCTCCTACGAGCAGTACTTC. Full variable domain (rest looked up from reference TRBV14 and TRBJ2-7): EAGVTQFPSHSVIEKGQTVTLRCDPISGHDNLYWYRRVMGKEIKFLLHFVKESKQDESGMPNNRFLAERTGGTYSTLKVQPAELEDSGVYFCASSHSGAPSYEQYFGPGTRLTVT.

Of note for this clone: Other nucleotide sequences in the sample specify the same CDR3. The chain joins TRBV5-6 to TRBJ1-2; D may be TRBD1 (5 bases). V shed 0 bases and J shed 1 base, with 7 bases lying between them. Germline CDR1 is SGHDT and CDR2 is YYEEEE. The CDR3 length is 14 residues. The CDR3 DNA sequence: TGTGCCAGCAGCTTGGGCAGGGTTAACTATGGCTACACCTTC. Protein: CASSLGRVNYGYTF.

The CDR3 coding sequence is TGTGCTAGTGGTTTGACATTTGGTGAGCAGTACTTC. This sequence encodes CASGLTFGEQYF. V usage is TRBV12-5 and J usage is TRBJ2-7; D unclear. Germline CDR1 is LGHNT and CDR2 is FRNRAP. CDR3 size: 12 residues. V gave up 2 bases and J gave up 7 bases, with 9 bases separating them.

In its sample, this clone was seen once. The chain recombines TRBV6-4 with TRBJ2-2, with D unclear. This CDR3 is built from 15 residues. The V and J ends lost 5 bases and 0 bases respectively, with 10 bases between them. Germline V CDR1 and CDR2: MRHNA, SNTAGT. CDR3 bases: TGTGCCAGCAGTCTCGAGTACTCGAACACCGGGGAGCTGTTTTTT. Translation: CASSLEYSNTGELFF.

In DNA, the CDR3 is TGTGCCAGCAGCCGACAGGGAACCACTGAAGCTTTCTTT. Its translation: CASSRQGTTEAFF. The gene calls are TRBV7-9 and TRBJ1-1; 7 bases align to TRBD1. The CDR3 is 13 amino acids. CDR1 is SEHNR, CDR2 FQNEAQ, per germline (reference sequence). The V and J ends lost 5 bases and 4 bases, in that order; junction bases with no gene match: 4.

CDR3 nucleotides: TGTGCCAGCAGTCCCCGGACAGGAACTAGCACAGATACGCAGTATTTT. It is translated as CASSPRTGTSTDTQYF. This rearrangement joins TRBV6-4 to TRBJ2-3; 7 bases are shared with TRBD1. Germline CDR1 and CDR2: MRHNA and SNTAGT. J was trimmed by 0 bases and V by 5 bases; bases with no gene match: 8. The CDR3 is 16 residues long.

The chain recombines TRBV7-8 with TRBJ2-1, with D possibly being TRBD2 (6 bases). Germline CDR1 and CDR2: SGHVS and FQNEAQ. This CDR3 spans 14 amino acids. Trimming stripped 2 bases from V and 6 bases from J, with 11 bases between. The CDR3: CASSLRLASNEQFF. In DNA, the CDR3 is TGTGCCAGCAGCTTAAGGCTAGCGAGCAATGAGCAGTTCTTC.